The 29 T cell receptor beta chains below all came from one sample that was sequenced in a study of blood T cell repertoires in COVID-19 (dated by TCRdb to between 2020 and 2021). Libraries were prepared through the immunoSEQ multiplex PCR assay. The clones in this table, taken by TCRdb from immuneACCESS, are in-frame only. Not every clone is retained; where verified, under half of the shortfall comes from an unresolved V gene, and the cause of the rest is unknown. The sample has a few hundred thousand clones on record, around 81% of them singletons. Roughly 14% of the sample belongs to the ten largest clones. The specimen sequenced was peripheral blood. Source of these receptors: a person aged 70 to 79 with COVID-19, enrolled during active disease.

This chain links TRBV12-3 or TRBV12-4 with TRBJ1-2; TRBD1 matches 7 bases. The CDR3 covers 13 residues. V dropped 7 bases and J dropped 6; count of bases not matched to a gene: 8. CDR3 sequence (DNA): TGTGCCAGCACCGCGGTGGGACAGAATGGCTACACCTTC. This gives the protein CASTAVGQNGYTF.

The rearrangement joins TRBV4-1 to TRBJ1-2, with a weak D call TRBD1 (6 bases). The CDR3 covers 14 residues. Germline V gene lookup returns CDR1 MGHRA and CDR2 YSYEKL. The V gene lost 0 bases and the J gene lost 14 bases, with 19 bases spanning the gap. In DNA form, the CDR3 reads TGCGCCAGCAGCCAAGATTTAACAGGGCGCCGTGTGACCTTC. It translates to CASSQDLTGRRVTF.

This chain joins TRBV19 and TRBJ1-3; 8 nucleotides align to TRBD1. The CDR3 has 16 amino acids. The junction had 7 bases not matched to a gene; V was cut back by 5 bases and J by 1 base. CDR1 is LNHDA, CDR2 SQIVND, per germline (reference sequence). CDR3 amino acids: CASSPGTGRSGNTIYF. In nucleotides, the CDR3 is TGTGCCAGTAGTCCAGGGACAGGCCGTTCTGGAAACACCATATATTTT.

The rearrangement joins TRBV2 to TRBJ1-1; D is unclear. This CDR3 has 13 amino acids. Germline V lookup: CDR1 SNHLY, CDR2 FYNNEI. V was pared by 7 bases and J by 1 base, with 10 bases between. The CDR3 region has the DNA TGTGCCAGCACCGGAGTAGGGAACACTGAAGCTTTCTTT. Encoded protein: CASTGVGNTEAFF.

This clone was observed once. The gene calls are TRBV7-8 and TRBJ2-7; possibly TRBD1 for D (6 bases). CDR1 and CDR2 (germline): SGHVS, FQNEAQ. V lost 2 bases, J lost 2 bases, and 10 bases lay in between. There are 14 residues in the CDR3. As DNA, the CDR3 is TGTGCCAGCAGCTTAACTGGACAGACCTACGAGCAGTACTTC. Translated, it gives CASSLTGQTYEQYF.

The chain has TRBV2 and TRBJ2-7; no firm D call. The V gene lost 4 bases and the J gene lost 2 bases, with 6 bases spanning the gap. Germline-derived CDR1 and CDR2 are SNHLY and FYNNEI. The CDR3 is 12 residues long. The CDR3 region is CASSVTAYEQYF. In nucleotides, the CDR3 is TGTGCCAGCAGTGTAACTGCCTACGAGCAGTACTTC.

The J gene is TRBJ1-5, the V gene TRBV28, with a possible D match to TRBD1 (5 bases). Germline loops: CDR1 MDHEN, CDR2 SYDVKM. Trimming shortened V by 6 bases and J by 2 bases, and 11 bases separated the two germline ends. The CDR3 runs to 14 residues. The CDR3 protein is CASRMDNGNQPQHF. CDR3 nucleotide sequence: TGTGCCAGCAGGATGGACAATGGCAATCAGCCCCAGCATTTT.

The chain links TRBV6-2 or TRBV6-3 to TRBJ2-7, with 15 bases fitting TRBD2. The junction had 10 bases not matched to a gene; V was cut back by 6 bases and J by 7 bases. Germline CDR1 and CDR2: MNHEY and SVGEGT. CDR3 length: 16 residues. This chain's CDR3 is CASSSPGLAGGQEQYF. CDR3 nucleotides: TGTGCCAGCAGCTCCCCTGGACTAGCGGGGGGGCAAGAGCAGTACTTC.

The chain is built from TRBV11-2 and TRBJ2-7; the match to TRBD1 covers 10 bases. From germline, CDR1 is SGHAT and CDR2 FQNNGV. The V and J ends lost 3 bases and 2 bases, in that order; junction bases with no gene match: 1. This CDR3 has 14 residues. The CDR3 DNA sequence: TGTGCCAGCAGCTTGGACAGGGGGACCTACGAGCAGTACTTC. This encodes CASSLDRGTYEQYF. The whole variable domain, filled in from reference TRBV11-2 and TRBJ2-7, reads EAGVAQSPRYKIIEKRQSVAFWCNPISGHATLYWYQQILGQGPKLLIQFQNNGVVDDSQLPKDRFSAERLKGVDSTLKIQPAKLEDSAVYLCASSLDRGTYEQYFGPGTRLTVT.

The chain joins TRBV14 to TRBJ1-1; D may be TRBD1 (5 bases). Germline values: CDR1 SGHDN, CDR2 FVKESK. The ends were cut back, 6 bases at V and 0 bases at J, with 11 bases in the middle. The CDR3 spans 14 residues. CDR3 DNA: TGTGCCAGCAGGGACATCAAGGTGAACACTGAAGCTTTCTTT. As protein: CASRDIKVNTEAFF.

This clone was observed once. This chain links TRBV28 with TRBJ1-5; 7 bases agree with TRBD1. The CDR3 contains 15 residues. Germline CDR1 reads MDHEN; CDR2 reads SYDVKM. V shed 6 bases and J 6 bases; nucleotides not matched to a gene: 11. CDR3 nucleotides: TGTGCCAGCAGCACCAGGACAGGACGGGGTCAGCCCCAGCATTTT. Translation gives CASSTRTGRGQPQHF.

V and J are TRBV7-3 and TRBJ2-1; perhaps TRBD2 as D (6 bases). The V gene's germline CDR1 is SGHTA and CDR2 FQGTGA. This CDR3 has 14 residues. V dropped 2 bases and J dropped 7 bases, with 12 bases sitting between them. The CDR3: CASSLPGSKNEQFF. CDR3 sequence (DNA): TGTGCCAGCAGCTTACCCGGGAGTAAAAATGAGCAGTTCTTC.

The V call is TRBV7-8, the J call TRBJ2-1; 14 bases align to TRBD2. The CDR3 spans 17 residues. Germline trimming cut 4 bases from V and 3 bases from J; bases unmatched to any gene: 5. CDR1 SGHVS and CDR2 FQNEAQ come from the germline V gene. The CDR3 loop reads CASSSWTSGGIYNEQFF. The CDR3 bases are TGTGCCAGCAGCTCTTGGACTAGCGGGGGGATCTACAATGAGCAGTTCTTC. Complete variable domain (other parts from reference TRBV7-8 and TRBJ2-1): GAGVSQSPRYKVAKRGQDVALRCDPISGHVSLFWYQQALGQGPEFLTYFQNEAQLDKSGLPSDRFFAERPEGSVSTLKIQRTQQEDSAVYLCASSSWTSGGIYNEQFFGPGTRLTVL.

This clone has just a few counts. V usage is TRBV28 and J usage is TRBJ1-1; the D gene is possibly TRBD1 (5 bases). The CDR3 runs 16 residues. In germline, CDR1 is MDHEN, CDR2 SYDVKM. The V and J ends lost 3 bases and 1 base respectively, with 15 bases between them. The CDR3 bases are TGTGCCAGCAGTTTCATTCACTGGGGCCCGAACACTGAAGCTTTCTTT. This translates into CASSFIHWGPNTEAFF.

This clone has a single count. This chain connects TRBV3-1 (or the pseudogene TRBV3-2) to TRBJ1-2; 10 nucleotides align to TRBD1. The germline V gene encodes CDR1 LGHDT and CDR2 YNNKEL (reference sequence). V was pared by 3 bases and J by 6 bases, with 7 bases of the junction left unmatched. This CDR3 comprises 15 residues. CDR3 coding DNA: TGTGCCAGCAGCCACGGGGACAGGGGTTTACATGGCTACACCTTC. Translating it yields CASSHGDRGLHGYTF.

As DNA, the CDR3 is TGTGCCAGCAGTCCGCTCCTAGCGGAACCCTACGAGCAGTACTTC. This encodes CASSPLLAEPYEQYF. The chain joins TRBV28 to TRBJ2-7; 7 bases line up with TRBD2. The CDR3 consists of 15 residues. Germline values: CDR1 MDHEN, CDR2 SYDVKM. J gave up 2 bases and V 5 bases, and 9 bases lay outside the gene matches.

CDR3: CASSLVAGGAVDTQYF. CDR3 in DNA: TGTGCCAGCAGCTTGGTGGCAGGGGGCGCGGTAGATACGCAGTATTTT. The chain carries TRBV5-6 and TRBJ2-3; 8 bases are a match to TRBD1. Losses at the gene ends were 0 bases for V and 5 bases for J; bases not matched to a gene: 8. The CDR3 consists of 16 residues. CDR1 SGHDT and CDR2 YYEEEE come from the germline V gene.

The V gene is TRBV27, the J gene TRBJ2-7; D is perhaps TRBD2 (6 bases). The CDR3 is 14 amino acids. CDR1 and CDR2 (germline): MNHEY, SMNVEV (reference sequence). The V and J ends lost 2 bases and 2 bases respectively, with 10 bases between them. The CDR3 loop reads CASSLGGSTYEQYF. As DNA, the CDR3 is TGTGCCAGCAGTTTAGGAGGGTCCACCTACGAGCAGTACTTC.

The chain has TRBV7-3 and TRBJ2-1, with TRBD2 matching over 12 bases. CDR3 size: 17 residues. Germline V gene data show CDR1 as SGHTA and CDR2 as FQGTGA. J was trimmed by 7 bases and V by 4 bases; bases with no gene match: 11. Here the CDR3 DNA reads TGTGCCAGCAGCTCCGGGACTAGCGGGCTAACATATAATGAGCAGTTCTTC. Protein sequence: CASSSGTSGLTYNEQFF.

The rearrangement joins TRBV18 to TRBJ2-1, with a possible D match to TRBD1 (6 bases). Germline assignment: CDR1 KGHSH and CDR2 LQKENI. The CDR3 is 16 residues long. V was trimmed by 3 bases and J by 5 bases, leaving 17 bases between them. The CDR3 nucleotides read TGTGCCAGCTCACCGAGGGGACAAACACCGAACAATGAGCAGTTCTTC. It is translated as CASSPRGQTPNNEQFF. The full variable domain, rest sourced from reference TRBV18 and TRBJ2-1, is NAGVMQNPRHLVRRRGQEARLRCSPMKGHSHVYWYRQLPEEGLKFMVYLQKENIIDESGMPKERFSAEFPKEGPSILRIQQVVRGDSAAYFCASSPRGQTPNNEQFFGPGTRLTVL.

The sample holds a few counts of this clone. The chain links TRBV5-6 to TRBJ2-7, with D perhaps TRBD2 (6 bases). The CDR3 is 16 amino acids. The germline CDR1 and CDR2 sequences are SGHDT and YYEEEE. V lost 2 bases, J lost 7 bases, and 22 bases lay in between. CDR3 DNA: TGTGCCAGCAGCTTTTGGACCGGGACTCGCTTTTGGGAGCAGTACTTC. This codes for CASSFWTGTRFWEQYF.

The chain carries TRBV9 and TRBJ1-2, with D perhaps TRBD1 (6 bases). Germline CDR1 and CDR2: SGDLS and YYNGEE. The CDR3 contains 14 residues. Trimming stripped 0 bases from V and 2 bases from J, with 8 bases between. The CDR3: CASSVAQGNYGYTF. The CDR3 DNA reads as TGTGCCAGCAGCGTAGCCCAGGGGAACTATGGCTACACCTTC. Drawing the rest from reference TRBV9 and TRBJ1-2, the complete variable domain is DSGVTQTPKHLITATGQRVTLRCSPRSGDLSVYWYQQSLDQGLQFLIQYYNGEERAKGNILERFSAQQFPDLHSELNLSSLELGDSALYFCASSVAQGNYGYTFGSGTRLTVV.

The gene calls are TRBV6-2 or TRBV6-3 and TRBJ2-4; a possible D gene is TRBD1 (6 bases). The CDR3 covers 18 residues. Germline V gene data show CDR1 as MNHEY and CDR2 as SVGEGT. V lost 2 bases and J 0 bases, leaving 17 bases between the germline ends. The CDR3 region is CASSYVPGVELAKNIQYF. The DNA of the CDR3 is TGTGCCAGCAGTTACGTCCCAGGGGTCGAGTTAGCCAAAAACATTCAGTACTTC.

This chain connects TRBV2 to TRBJ2-5; D may be TRBD2 (5 bases). The CDR3 is 14 residues long. Trimming took off 10 bases at V and 4 bases at J, with 19 bases between the two ends. Germline CDR1 and CDR2: SNHLY and FYNNEI. CDR3 sequence reads: CATSILGGGETQYF. The CDR3 DNA sequence: TGTGCCACCTCAATCTTGGGCGGAGGAGAGACCCAGTACTTC.

The genes are TRBV9 and TRBJ2-7; D may be TRBD2 (5 bases). CDR3 length: 14 residues. Trimming took 1 base from V and 4 from J, leaving 12 bases between them. Germline loops: CDR1 SGDLS, CDR2 YYNGEE. Here the CDR3 DNA reads TGTGCCAGCAGCGTAAGGGATCGGGGTTACGAGCAGTACTTC. It yields the protein CASSVRDRGYEQYF.

DNA of the CDR3: TGTGCCAGCAGTCCTGGAGAGTTAAACACTGAAGCTTTCTTT. This sequence encodes CASSPGELNTEAFF. The chain uses TRBV2 and TRBJ1-1; unclear D gene. The V end was cut by 5 bases, the J end by 2 bases, with 12 bases between. CDR3 length equals 14 residues. Germline-derived CDR1 and CDR2 are SNHLY and FYNNEI.

The chain recombines TRBV6-2 or TRBV6-3 with TRBJ1-6; 12 bases match TRBD1. The length of the CDR3 is 15 residues. Germline-derived CDR1 and CDR2 are MNHEY and SVGEGT. J gave up 7 bases and V 4 bases, and 2 bases lay outside the gene matches. CDR3 protein: CASSWGTGGNSPLHF. In DNA, the CDR3 is TGTGCCAGCAGTTGGGGGACAGGGGGCAATTCACCCCTCCACTTT.

The rearrangement links TRBV7-3 to TRBJ2-2; possible D gene TRBD2, 6 bases. The CDR3 contains 15 residues. CDR1 is SGHTA and CDR2 is FQGTGA in the germline V gene. V was clipped by 5 bases and J by 4 bases, with 14 bases between them. CDR3 DNA: TGTGCCAGCAGCAGTCCCGGCGGGGCCACCGGGGAGCTGTTTTTT. Amino acids: CASSSPGGATGELFF.

This clone was observed once. J is TRBJ1-2 and V is TRBV10-3; 7 bases map to TRBD1. Germline CDR1 is ENHRY and CDR2 is SYGVKD. Trimming at V came to 2 bases and at J to 3 bases, leaving 3 bases not matched to a gene. CDR3 size: 14 residues. The CDR3 protein is CAISEGQVDYGYTF. The CDR3 DNA reads as TGTGCCATCAGTGAGGGACAGGTAGACTATGGCTACACCTTC.